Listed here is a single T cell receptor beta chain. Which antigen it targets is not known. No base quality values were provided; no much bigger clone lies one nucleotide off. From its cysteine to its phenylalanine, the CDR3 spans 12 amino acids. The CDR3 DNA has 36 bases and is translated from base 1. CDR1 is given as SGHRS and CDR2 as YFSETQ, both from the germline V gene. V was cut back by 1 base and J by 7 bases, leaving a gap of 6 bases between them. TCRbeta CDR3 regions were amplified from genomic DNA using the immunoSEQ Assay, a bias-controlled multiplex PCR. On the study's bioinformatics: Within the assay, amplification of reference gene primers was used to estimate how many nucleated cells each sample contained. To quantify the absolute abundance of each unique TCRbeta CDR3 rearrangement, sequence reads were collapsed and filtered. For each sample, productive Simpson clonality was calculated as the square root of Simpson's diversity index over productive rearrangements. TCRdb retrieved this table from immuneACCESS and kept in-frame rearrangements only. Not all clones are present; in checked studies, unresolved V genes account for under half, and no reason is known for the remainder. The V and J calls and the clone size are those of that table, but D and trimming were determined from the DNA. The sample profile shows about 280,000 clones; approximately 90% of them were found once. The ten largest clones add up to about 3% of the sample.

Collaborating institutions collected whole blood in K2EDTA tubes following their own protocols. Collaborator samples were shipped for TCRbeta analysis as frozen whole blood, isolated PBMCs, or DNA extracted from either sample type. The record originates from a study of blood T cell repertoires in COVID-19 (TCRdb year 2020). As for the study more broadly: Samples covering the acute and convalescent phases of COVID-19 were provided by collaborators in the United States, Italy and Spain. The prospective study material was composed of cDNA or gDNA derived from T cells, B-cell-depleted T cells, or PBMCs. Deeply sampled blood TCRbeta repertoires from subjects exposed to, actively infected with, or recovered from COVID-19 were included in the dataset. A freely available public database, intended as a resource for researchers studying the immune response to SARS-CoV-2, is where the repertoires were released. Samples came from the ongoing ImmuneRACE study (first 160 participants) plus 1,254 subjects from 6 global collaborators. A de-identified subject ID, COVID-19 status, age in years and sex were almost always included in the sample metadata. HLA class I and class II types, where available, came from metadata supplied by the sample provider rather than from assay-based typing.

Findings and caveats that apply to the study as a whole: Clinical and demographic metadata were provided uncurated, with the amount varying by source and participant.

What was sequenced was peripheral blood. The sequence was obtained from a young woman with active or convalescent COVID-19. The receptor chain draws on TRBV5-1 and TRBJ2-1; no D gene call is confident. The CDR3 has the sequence CASSLFQNEQFF. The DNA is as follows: TGCGCCAGCAGCTTGTTTCAGAATGAGCAGTTCTTC.